These 27 T cell receptor beta chains were sequenced from one sample in a study of T-cell reconstitution after alpha-beta-depleted transplantation in children. For TCRbeta, the library was prepared with unique molecular identifiers. MiXCR, applied by TCRdb to the PCR reads, yields one record per CDR3 protein. The sample consists of about 200,000 distinct CDR3 sequences, about 7% of them appearing once. The sequencing used PBMCs, collected before TCRalphabeta/CD19-depleted stem cell transplant. The receptors were sampled from a boy between 2 and 10 years old with acute lymphoblastic leukemia, due to receive a stem cell transplant.

This clonotype was counted only a few times. The chain is built from TRBV5-1 and TRBJ1-2; possible D gene TRBD1, 5 bases. The CDR3 spans 14 residues. Trimming shortened V by 0 bases and J by 6 bases, and 12 bases separated the two germline ends. Per germline, CDR1 SGHRS and CDR2 YFSETQ. CDR3 loop: CASSLAKPGNGYTF. CDR3 sequence (DNA): TGCGCCAGCAGCTTGGCCAAGCCAGGGAATGGCTACACCTTC. The variable domain in full, completed from reference TRBV5-1 and TRBJ1-2, reads KAGVTQTPRYLIKTRGQQVTLSCSPISGHRSVSWYQQTPGQGLQFLFEYFSETQRNKGNFPGRFSGRQFSNSRSEMNVSTLELGDSALYLCASSLAKPGNGYTFGSGTRLTVV.

This clonotype was found many times. The chain uses TRBV29-1 and TRBJ2-5; D unclear. This CDR3 contains 12 residues. V lost 0 bases, J lost 0 bases, and 2 bases lay in between. Germline-derived CDR1 and CDR2 are SQVTM and ANQGSEA. CDR3 residues: CSVEENQETQYF. The DNA for the CDR3 is TGCAGCGTTGAAGAAAACCAAGAGACCCAGTACTTC. Combining the CDR3 with reference TRBV29-1 and TRBJ2-5 gives the whole variable domain SAVISQKPSRDICQRGTSLTIQCQVDSQVTMMFWYRQQPGQSLTLIATANQGSEATYESGFVIDKFPISRPNLTFSTLTVSNMSPEDSSIYLCSVEENQETQYFGPGTRLLVL.

The chain joins TRBV5-1 to TRBJ2-1, with 14 nucleotides matching TRBD2. Germline CDR1 reads SGHRS; CDR2 reads YFSETQ. There are 16 residues in the CDR3. J lost 8 bases, V lost 5 bases, and 9 bases had no gene match. Here the CDR3 DNA reads TGCGCCAGCAGGCCGACTAGCGGGAGGGTTGGGGATGAGCAGTTCTTC. Its translation is CASRPTSGRVGDEQFF.

This clonotype was recorded at least ten times. The rearrangement links TRBV5-1 to TRBJ2-5; 7 bases line up with TRBD1. Germline CDR1 SGHRS, CDR2 YFSETQ. The CDR3 contains 16 residues. V shed 3 bases, J shed 5 bases, and the junction held 13 bases outside the gene matches. The CDR3 sequence is CASSYRDSGARETQYF. In nucleotides, the CDR3 is TGCGCCAGCAGCTATAGGGACAGTGGGGCGAGGGAGACCCAGTACTTC. Full variable domain (outside the CDR3, taken from reference TRBV5-1 and TRBJ2-5): KAGVTQTPRYLIKTRGQQVTLSCSPISGHRSVSWYQQTPGQGLQFLFEYFSETQRNKGNFPGRFSGRQFSNSRSEMNVSTLELGDSALYLCASSYRDSGARETQYFGPGTRLLVL.

This clonotype was counted many times. V and J are TRBV12-3 or TRBV12-4 and TRBJ1-5; D possibly corresponds to TRBD1 (6 bases). The CDR3 has 13 amino acids. Trimming took off 3 bases at V and 11 bases at J, with 14 bases between the two ends. The CDR3: CASSLATGDSQHF. CDR3 nucleotides: TGTGCCAGCAGTTTGGCGACAGGTGATTCCCAGCATTTT.

At least ten counts were recorded for this clonotype. V usage is TRBV7-2 and J usage is TRBJ2-5; 8 positions agree with TRBD1. CDR1 and CDR2 (germline): SGHTA, FQGNSA. V was clipped by 4 bases and J by 5 bases; unmatched bases: 9. The CDR3 contains 15 residues. Here the CDR3 reads CASSSRQGWFETQYF. The CDR3 DNA reads as TGTGCCAGCAGCTCGAGACAGGGGTGGTTCGAGACCCAGTACTTC.

This clonotype showed up many times. The chain is built from TRBV4-3 and TRBJ2-3, with D possibly TRBD2 on 6 matching bases. The CDR3 has 18 residues. The germline CDR1 and CDR2 sequences are LGHNA and YSLEER. V lost 0 bases and J 3 bases, leaving 19 bases between the germline ends. The CDR3 sequence is CASSQEPTSLSGTDTQYF. CDR3 coding DNA: TGCGCCAGCAGCCAAGAGCCTACTAGCCTCTCTGGTACAGATACGCAGTATTTT.

In its sample, this clonotype was seen many times. The gene calls are TRBV5-1 and TRBJ2-7; TRBD2 is a possible D gene (5 bases). The ends were cut back, 2 bases at V and 6 bases at J, with 12 bases in the middle. The CDR3 covers 13 residues. The germline V gene has CDR1 SGHRS and CDR2 YFSETQ. DNA for the CDR3: TGCGCCAGCAGCTTCACCGGGGTTCTCGAGCAGTACTTC. Amino acids: CASSFTGVLEQYF.

This clonotype was counted ten times or more. The chain carries TRBV5-1 and TRBJ2-7; 9 nucleotides align to TRBD2. V shed 1 base, J shed 5 bases, and the junction held 10 bases outside the gene matches. This CDR3 is 16 amino acids long. Per germline, CDR1 SGHRS and CDR2 YFSETQ. CDR3 residues: CASSLWRREGINEQYF. The CDR3 nucleotides are TGCGCCAGCAGCTTGTGGAGGCGGGAGGGCATCAACGAGCAGTACTTC.

This clonotype appeared many times. The chain employs TRBV27 and TRBJ2-7, with TRBD1 matching over 10 bases. Per germline, CDR1 MNHEY and CDR2 SMNVEV (reference sequence). CDR3 length: 17 amino acids. J gave up 1 base and V 5 bases, and 11 bases lay outside the gene matches. The CDR3 coding sequence is TGTGCCAGCAGTACCGGACAGGGGGACCATAGGTCCTACGAGCAGTACTTC. This sequence encodes CASSTGQGDHRSYEQYF.

This clonotype occurred many times. The chain combines TRBV7-9 with TRBJ2-7; the match to TRBD1 covers 11 bases. This CDR3 spans 16 amino acids. Germline V CDR1 and CDR2: SEHNR, FQNEAQ (reference sequence). V lost 5 bases and J lost 4; bases outside the gene matches: 10. This CDR3 reads CASSKISGQGAYEQYF. The CDR3 DNA follows: TGTGCCAGCAGCAAAATTTCCGGACAGGGGGCTTACGAGCAGTACTTC.

This clonotype was counted ten times or more. The gene calls are TRBV20-1 and TRBJ2-5, with TRBD1 identical over 7 bases. The CDR3 runs 13 residues. CDR1 and CDR2 from the germline V gene are DFQATT and SNEGSKA (reference sequence). Losses at the gene ends were 2 bases for V and 4 bases for J; bases not matched to a gene: 4. The chain's CDR3 is CSARRGPGETQYF. The CDR3 DNA reads TGCAGTGCTAGAAGGGGGCCCGGAGAGACCCAGTACTTC.

This clonotype was seen many times. The chain is built from TRBV28 and TRBJ1-4; D is uncertain. CDR1 is MDHEN, CDR2 SYDVKM, per germline. Trimming stripped 2 bases from V and 12 bases from J, with 7 bases between. The CDR3 has 11 amino acids. CDR3 region: CASSLNRQLFF. DNA for the CDR3: TGTGCCAGCAGTTTAAATCGTCAACTGTTTTTT.

This clonotype was seen a handful of times. The chain is built from TRBV11-2 and TRBJ2-3; tentatively, D is TRBD2 (5 bases). Trimming removed 0 bases from V and 8 bases from J, with 15 bases in between. The germline CDR1 and CDR2 sequences are SGHAT and FQNNGV. The CDR3 loop spans 15 amino acids. CDR3 bases: TGTGCCAGCAGCTTAGACCGGACTTATGCTGGTACGCAGTATTTT. Translation: CASSLDRTYAGTQYF.

A few counts support this clonotype. The chain uses TRBV7-2 and TRBJ2-5; TRBD2 agrees at 13 bases. CDR1 SGHTA and CDR2 FQGNSA come from the germline V gene. This CDR3 contains 17 residues. J was trimmed by 3 bases and V by 5 bases; bases with no gene match: 9. The CDR3 loop is CASSPTTGLAGKETQYF. The CDR3 region has the DNA TGTGCCAGCAGCCCGACGACGGGACTAGCGGGGAAAGAGACCCAGTACTTC.

This clonotype was observed many times. V is TRBV10-1 and J is TRBJ1-2, with TRBD1 matching over 7 bases. There are 13 residues in the CDR3. Per germline, CDR1 WNHNN and CDR2 SYGVQD (reference sequence). Trimming removed 4 bases from V and 2 bases from J; junction bases left unmatched: 1. The CDR3 DNA follows: TGCGCCAGCAGTGGGGACAGAAACTATGGCTACACCTTC. This codes for CASSGDRNYGYTF.

This clonotype was found many times. The chain couples TRBV9 to TRBJ2-7, with D uncertain. Germline V gives CDR1 SGDLS, CDR2 YYNGEE. The CDR3 is made up of 14 amino acids. The V gene lost 0 bases and the J gene lost 0 bases, with 7 bases spanning the gap. CDR3 region: CASSVGPFSYEQYF. The CDR3 DNA reads TGTGCCAGCAGCGTAGGCCCATTCTCCTACGAGCAGTACTTC. Using reference TRBV9 and TRBJ2-7 for the parts outside the CDR3, the full variable domain is DSGVTQTPKHLITATGQRVTLRCSPRSGDLSVYWYQQSLDQGLQFLIQYYNGEERAKGNILERFSAQQFPDLHSELNLSSLELGDSALYFCASSVGPFSYEQYFGPGTRLTVT.

This clonotype was counted at least ten times. The chain couples TRBV10-3 to TRBJ1-1; perhaps TRBD1 as D (6 bases). Germline-derived CDR1 and CDR2 are ENHRY and SYGVKD. Trimming pared 11 bases from V and 8 bases from J, leaving 15 bases between. CDR3 length: 11 residues. CDR3 loop: CAARGGVEAFF. The CDR3 DNA is TGTGCCGCTCGAGGGGGGGTCGAAGCTTTCTTT.

This clonotype was seen repeatedly, ten times or more. The chain combines TRBV9 with TRBJ2-1, with 15 bases lining up with TRBD2. Germline values: CDR1 SGDLS, CDR2 YYNGEE. This CDR3 is built from 15 residues. The junction had 2 bases not matched to a gene; V was cut back by 7 bases and J by 3 bases. The CDR3 DNA sequence: TGTGCCAGCGGACTAGCGGGGGGGTTCTACAATGAGCAGTTCTTC. It specifies CASGLAGGFYNEQFF.

This clonotype came up a few times. This may come from a read error, since a much larger clone is one base off. Since the CDR3 does not end with the conserved phenylalanine or tryptophan, this likely comes from a read error. The gene calls are TRBV5-6 and TRBJ2-3, with TRBD2 matching over 11 bases. Per germline, CDR1 SGHDT and CDR2 YYEEEE. Trimming took 4 bases from V and 0 from J; bases not matched to a gene: 4. The CDR3 contains 16 residues. CDR3: CASSLGTSGSTDTQYC. CDR3 sequence (DNA): TGTGCCAGCAGCCTGGGGACTAGCGGTAGCACAGATACGCAGTATTGT.

This clonotype has more than one count but fewer than ten. The chain links TRBV9 to TRBJ1-4; D unclear. Trimming removed 6 bases from V and 0 bases from J, with 24 bases in between. Germline lookup yields CDR1 SGDLS and CDR2 YYNGEE. The CDR3 loop spans 19 amino acids. CDR3 protein: CASTSGDGLGVATNEKLFF. For the CDR3, the DNA is TGTGCCAGCACTTCCGGGGATGGCCTCGGGGTTGCAACTAATGAAAAACTGTTTTTT. The whole variable domain, filled in from reference TRBV9 and TRBJ1-4, reads DSGVTQTPKHLITATGQRVTLRCSPRSGDLSVYWYQQSLDQGLQFLIQYYNGEERAKGNILERFSAQQFPDLHSELNLSSLELGDSALYFCASTSGDGLGVATNEKLFFGSGTQLSVL.

Many counts were recorded for this clonotype. The CDR3 reads CASSLQTSGNTGELFF. The CDR3, as DNA: TGTGCCAGCAGCTTACAGACTAGCGGGAACACCGGGGAGCTGTTTTTT. This chain uses TRBV11-2 with TRBJ2-2; 9 bases align to TRBD2. Trimming removed 2 bases from V and 1 base from J; junction bases left unmatched: 2. The CDR3 is 16 amino acids. Per germline, CDR1 SGHAT and CDR2 FQNNGV.

The sample holds a few counts of this clonotype. The chain has TRBV6-5 and TRBJ1-5, with TRBD1 identical over 7 bases. V gave up 2 bases and J gave up 4 bases; unmatched junction bases: 2. The CDR3 totals 14 residues. Germline CDR1 reads MNHEY; CDR2 reads SVGAGI. DNA of the CDR3: TGTGCCAGCAGTTACGGGACAGCAAATCAGCCCCAGCATTTT. As protein: CASSYGTANQPQHF.

There are many counts of this clonotype. This may be a read error, as it is one base from a much larger clone. This chain joins TRBV12-3 or TRBV12-4 and TRBJ2-2; D possibly uses TRBD1 or TRBD2 (5 bases each). This CDR3 has 16 amino acids. V was shortened by 10 bases and J by 3 bases, with 21 bases between the two germline ends. CDR3 amino acids: CAISPSRDRHTGELFF. The CDR3 DNA reads TGTGCCATCAGCCCTAGCCGAGACAGACACACCGGGGAGCTGTTTTTT.

This clonotype occurred many times. V is TRBV13 and J is TRBJ2-7; 12 bases are a match to TRBD1. In germline, CDR1 is PRHDT, CDR2 FYEKMQ (reference sequence). The CDR3 runs 14 residues. V dropped 5 bases and J dropped 6; count of bases not matched to a gene: 5. The CDR3: CASSTGQGAGEQYF. CDR3 coding DNA: TGTGCCAGCAGCACGGGACAGGGGGCCGGCGAGCAGTACTTC.

V is TRBV4-3 and J is TRBJ2-5, with TRBD2 matching over 15 bases. The CDR3 is 18 amino acids. The germline gives CDR1 LGHNA, CDR2 YSLEER. With V trimmed by 4 bases and J by 0 bases, 6 bases remained unmatched. The CDR3 reads CASSPTGLAGGYQETQYF. In nucleotides, the CDR3 is TGCGCCAGCAGCCCCACGGGACTAGCGGGGGGTTACCAAGAGACCCAGTACTTC.

This clonotype was seen many times. The chain employs TRBV27 and TRBJ1-2; 9 bases are a match to TRBD1. J gave up 7 bases and V 6 bases, and 3 bases lay outside the gene matches. The germline gives CDR1 MNHEY, CDR2 SMNVEV (reference sequence). This CDR3 contains 12 residues. Here the CDR3 reads CASRRTGAGYTF. The CDR3 DNA follows: TGTGCCAGCAGGCGGACAGGGGCTGGCTACACCTTC.